The rows below give T cell receptor beta chains drawn from one sample of a study of blood T cell repertoires in COVID-19. Clones were read by immunoSEQ multiplex PCR, and TCRdb kept only the in-frame ones, dropping some. The data contain tens of thousands of clones, around 80% of them singletons. Source material: peripheral blood. Receptors were obtained from a man aged 45-65 years with COVID-19, enrolled during active disease. CDR3s include the opening cysteine and the closing phenylalanine or tryptophan. The order of the fields is V gene, J gene, D gene, clone size, CDR3 DNA, CDR3 protein. D genes are given only for firm matches. Part of the rows lack a size; the others show once, few, many or a class for expanded clones.

>TRBV6-5|TRBJ2-5|TRBD2|.
TGTGCCAGCAGCACGGTCGGGGGGGGGCAAGAGACCCAGTACTTC
CASSTVGGGQETQYF
>TRBV3-1/TRBV3-2|TRBJ2-7|TRBD1|.
TGTGCCAGCAGCCAACTAGGGACAGGAGCCGTTTTC
CASSQLGTGAVF
>TRBV7-2|TRBJ2-2|.|.
TGTGCCAGCAGCTTAGGACAGGCGGCGGGGGAGCTGTTTTTT
CASSLGQAAGELFF
>TRBV11-2|TRBJ2-7|.|.
TGTGCCAGCAGCTCCCGGGTGGACTACTCCTACGAGCAGTACTTC
CASSSRVDYSYEQYF
>TRBV20-1|TRBJ1-2|.|.
TGCAGTGCTGAACGGTCTGGCTACACCTTC
CSAERSGYTF
>TRBV9|TRBJ2-3|TRBD2|.
TGTGCCAGCAGCGTACACAGCGGGGGGGGCGGGATCACAGATACGCAGTATTTT
CASSVHSGGGGITDTQYF
>TRBV18|TRBJ2-1|.|.
TGTGCCAGCTCCTATCTCCAGGACAATGAGCAGTTCTTC
CASSYLQDNEQFF
>TRBV5-1|TRBJ2-5|TRBD1|few
TGCGCCAGCAGTCGGGACAGGGAGGAAGAGACCCAGTACTTC
CASSRDREEETQYF
>TRBV19|TRBJ2-7|.|.
TGTGCCAGTAGTACCAGGGGCGACGACGAGCAGTACTTC
CASSTRGDDEQYF
>TRBV5-1|TRBJ2-5|.|.
TGCGCCAGCAGCTCGATGACAACCAAGGGGGAGACCCAGTACTTC
CASSSMTTKGETQYF
>TRBV3-1/TRBV3-2|TRBJ2-1|TRBD2|.
TGTGCCAGCAGCCAAGAGGGCGGGAGCTCCTACAATGAGCAGTTCTTC
CASSQEGGSSYNEQFF